The 22 T cell receptor beta chains reported below all come from one sample, sequenced in a study of blood T cells in healthy people across ages. A second PCR, run for about 7 to 11 cycles, used a sample-barcoded 5' primer plus a J-beta primer mix. TCRdb reprocessed the 5' RACE reads via MiXCR and lists one record per CDR3 protein. Of roughly 720,000 distinct CDR3 sequences in the sample, around half were seen once. The sample consisted of blood. Receptors were obtained from an elderly man in good health.

In its sample, this clonotype was seen many times. This sequence joins TRBV5-1 and TRBJ2-6; TRBD1 matches at 8 bases. The ends lost 0 bases at V and 4 bases at J; junction bases unmatched: 6. The germline CDR1 and CDR2 sequences are SGHRS and YFSETQ. This CDR3 has 17 residues. CDR3 sequence (DNA): TGCGCCAGCAGCTTGGCGCAGGGGGCGCGGGGGGCCAACGTCCTGACTTTC. Protein sequence: CASSLAQGARGANVLTF.

The J gene is TRBJ1-1, the V gene TRBV14, with D unresolved. V dropped 1 base and J dropped 10 bases, with 4 bases sitting between them. Per the germline V gene, CDR1 is SGHDN and CDR2 is FVKESK. There are 10 residues in the CDR3. CDR3 sequence (DNA): TGTGCCAGCAGCCAAGTAACAGCTTTCTTT. Translating gives CASSQVTAFF.

The chain joins TRBV5-1 to TRBJ1-2, with TRBD1 matching 7 bases. With 6 bases clipped from V and 4 bases from J, the junction kept 6 bases outside the gene matches. The length of the CDR3 is 13 residues. The germline V gene encodes CDR1 SGHRS and CDR2 YFSETQ. This CDR3 is CASTLQGGYGYTF. The CDR3 DNA reads as TGCGCCAGCACCCTCCAGGGGGGCTATGGCTACACCTTC.

The V call is TRBV10-3, the J call TRBJ2-5, with D perhaps being TRBD1 or TRBD2 (6 bases each). The CDR3 length is 14 residues. The V end was cut by 5 bases, the J end by 2 bases, with 12 bases between. CDR1 and CDR2 (germline): ENHRY, SYGVKD. This CDR3 is CAISKGGTQETQYF. CDR3 nucleotide sequence: TGTGCCATCAGTAAGGGGGGAACTCAAGAGACCCAGTACTTC.

The table lists this clonotype with a few counts. The chain joins TRBV27 to TRBJ2-7; D call uncertain. The end of the DNA fits TRBJ2-5 better, so the J call may be wrong. The CDR3 has 16 amino acids. Germline lookup yields CDR1 MNHEY and CDR2 SMNVEV (reference sequence). As DNA, the CDR3 is TGTGCCAGCAGTCTAACCCGGCTCGGGTATGGAGAGACCCAGTACTTC. This gives the protein CASSLTRLGYGETQYF.

This chain connects TRBV20-1 to TRBJ2-3, with a tentative D call TRBD2 (5 bases). The CDR3 has 14 amino acids. Germline assignment: CDR1 DFQATT and CDR2 SNEGSKA (reference sequence). V lost 6 bases and J 3 bases, leaving 16 bases between the germline ends. This chain's CDR3 is CSARTGKETDTQYF. The DNA for the CDR3 is TGCAGTGCAAGGACTGGAAAAGAGACAGATACGCAGTATTTT.

The CDR3 region has the DNA TGTGCCAGCAGCTTCAAAGGGGGGACGGGTGAGCAGTACTTC. Protein product: CASSFKGGTGEQYF. The chain couples TRBV11-2 to TRBJ2-5; D is perhaps TRBD1 or TRBD2 (6 bases each). Germline V gives CDR1 SGHAT, CDR2 FQNNGV. V dropped 3 bases and J dropped 11 bases, with 19 bases sitting between them. This CDR3 is built from 14 residues.

This rearrangement joins TRBV4-1 to TRBJ2-5, with 7 nucleotides matching TRBD2. The J call is doubtful: the DNA matches TRBJ2-7 better. The CDR3 totals 17 residues. Germline assignment: CDR1 MGHRA and CDR2 YSYEKL. This CDR3 is CASSPGLSGSLEDEQYF. DNA for the CDR3: TGCGCCAGCAGCCCGGGTCTTAGCGGGTCTTTAGAGGACGAGCAGTACTTC.

The chain recombines TRBV13 with TRBJ2-1; D possibly corresponds to TRBD1 (6 bases). The better agreement between TRBJ2-7 and the DNA end casts doubt on the J call. This CDR3 is 18 amino acids long. CDR1 and CDR2 from the germline V gene are PRHDT and FYEKMQ (reference sequence). CDR3 loop: CASSGSTQGYSSYNEQYF. The CDR3, as DNA: TGTGCCAGCAGCGGTAGCACACAGGGCTATAGCTCCTACAATGAGCAGTACTTC.

The chain combines TRBV2 with TRBJ1-2; a possible D gene is TRBD1 (5 bases). V was clipped by 5 bases and J by 4 bases, with 14 bases between them. The CDR3 sequence is 14 residues long. The germline V gene has CDR1 SNHLY and CDR2 FYNNEI. The CDR3: CASSSPRVSYGYTF. CDR3 nucleotides: TGTGCCAGCAGTTCCCCCAGGGTTAGCTATGGCTACACCTTC.

The chain combines TRBV5-1 with TRBJ2-5; D is uncertain. This CDR3 is 13 amino acids long. The V gene's germline CDR1 is SGHRS and CDR2 YFSETQ. V was trimmed by 1 base and J by 5 bases, leaving 9 bases between them. In DNA form, the CDR3 reads TGCGCCAGCAGCTTGTTCGGCAGGGAGACCCAGTACTTC. It translates to CASSLFGRETQYF.

The table lists this clonotype with a few counts. This chain uses TRBV6-5 with TRBJ1-2; 7 bases agree with TRBD1. The CDR3 contains 15 residues. Germline V gene lookup returns CDR1 MNHEY and CDR2 SVGAGI. With V trimmed by 5 bases and J by 5 bases, 11 bases remained unmatched. The CDR3 is CASSAAGTATYGYTF. CDR3 DNA sequence: TGTGCCAGCAGTGCCGCCGGGACAGCGACTTATGGCTACACCTTC.

The chain uses TRBV19 and TRBJ2-3, with D possibly TRBD1 on 5 matching bases. Trimming pared 3 bases from V and 14 bases from J, leaving 27 bases between. The CDR3 contains 16 residues. Germline-derived CDR1 and CDR2 are LNHDA and SQIVND (reference sequence). DNA of the CDR3: TGTGCCAGTAGTATGTTTCAGGGAATGCGAAGCAGATACGCGTATTTT. Amino acids: CASSMFQGMRSRYAYF.

The count of this clonotype is one. The chain links TRBV7-8 to TRBJ2-5; no reliable D call. With 5 bases removed from V and 7 bases from J, the gap between germline ends came to 17 bases. The CDR3 sequence is 14 residues long. Germline CDR1 SGHVS, CDR2 FQNEAQ. The CDR3 reads CASSPSAGDGTQYF. For the CDR3, the DNA is TGTGCCAGCAGCCCATCTGCAGGAGATGGGACCCAGTACTTC.

This clonotype showed up just a few times. The rearrangement links TRBV5-1 to TRBJ2-5; 8 nucleotides align to TRBD1. The J call may be mistaken, given a closer DNA end match to TRBJ2-7. Germline loops: CDR1 SGHRS, CDR2 YFSETQ. The CDR3 sequence is 15 residues long. The chain's CDR3 is CASSLALRGRDEQYF. Here the CDR3 DNA reads TGCGCCAGCAGCTTGGCACTCAGGGGGCGCGACGAGCAGTACTTC.

V gene TRBV24-1 combines with J gene TRBJ2-1, with D possibly TRBD2 on 5 matching bases. The CDR3 length is 13 residues. Germline CDR1 KGHDR, CDR2 SFDVKD. Deletions cut 10 bases from V and 2 bases from J, with 11 bases between. The CDR3 nucleotides read TGTGCCACGTCCGAAGCGGCCTACAATGAGCAGTTCTTC. It yields the protein CATSEAAYNEQFF.

The chain recombines TRBV5-1 with TRBJ2-7; TRBD2 is a possible D gene (6 bases). The CDR3 is 12 amino acids. From germline, CDR1 is SGHRS and CDR2 YFSETQ. The ends were cut back, 7 bases at V and 7 bases at J, with 15 bases in the middle. The CDR3 DNA follows: TGCGCCAGCTCGGGGGTGAGTTGGGAGCAGTACTTC. Its protein product is CASSGVSWEQYF.

The chain combines TRBV5-5 with TRBJ2-1; 10 bases fit TRBD2. The end of the DNA aligns better with TRBJ2-7, so the J call may be wrong. The CDR3 is 18 residues long. Germline V gene sequence: CDR1 SGHKS, CDR2 YYEKEE (reference sequence). DNA for the CDR3: TGTGCCAGCAGCTTGGACACTAGCGGGACCTATCGCTACAATGAGCAGTACTTC. It yields the protein CASSLDTSGTYRYNEQYF.

Details on this clonotype: The junction departs from germline at one end; a sequencing error may be responsible. The rearrangement joins TRBV18 to TRBJ2-1; the match to TRBD2 covers 8 bases. The CDR3 is made up of 14 amino acids. In germline, CDR1 is KGHSH, CDR2 LQKENI. CDR3 nucleotides: TGCGCCAGCTCACCACTTAGCGGGAACAATGAGCAGTTCTTC. This encodes CASSPLSGNNEQFF.

Note on this clonotype: The DNA is left out, because the CDR3 cannot be placed on it with certainty; the CDR3 is given as TCRdb lists it. The chain's CDR3 is CASSVASGSAGYAYF. The rearrangement joins TRBV9 to TRBJ2-3; the DNA was not used to check the table's D call, TRBD2. CDR1 and CDR2 (germline): SGDLS, YYNGEE. The CDR3 is 15 residues long, ends included.

The chain combines TRBV7-2 with TRBJ2-1; 13 bases agree with TRBD2. V shed 0 bases, J shed 9 bases, and the junction held 20 bases outside the gene matches. In germline, CDR1 is SGHTA, CDR2 FQGNSA. This CDR3 spans 21 amino acids. CDR3 residues: CASSLALGLAGVPPRGGEQFF. CDR3 DNA sequence: TGTGCCAGCAGCTTAGCCCTAGGACTAGCGGGAGTACCCCCGAGGGGGGGTGAGCAGTTCTTC.

As regards this clonotype: The junction shows a germline mismatch at one end, possibly a read error. The chain links TRBV3-1 to TRBJ1-1; 7 bases match TRBD1. CDR3 length equals 13 residues. In germline, CDR1 is LGHDT, CDR2 YNNKEL (reference sequence). The CDR3 here is CASGDSGVTEAFF. The CDR3 region has the DNA TGTGCCAGCGGGGACAGTGGTGTCACTGAGGCTTTCTTT.